This T cell receptor beta chain was observed in a study of shared clonotypes between healthy human individuals. CDR1 is SGHDT, CDR2 YYEEEE, per germline. The V end was cut by 6 bases, the J end by 2 bases, with 15 bases between. The CDR3 is made up of 14 amino acids. Of note for this clone: Antigen specificity is unknown.

As handled by the study authors: Junction-only immunoSEQ sequences carried no quality scores, so filtering differed. Sequencing used immunoSEQ multiplex PCR; TCRdb keeps in-frame clones, though not all of them. V, J and clone size reflect that table, while D and trimming were determined from the DNA. The sample comprises some 360,000 clones, less than 85% of which are singletons, and 10% rests with the top ten. Overall study findings and caveats: Between several donors, naive CD4 clonotypes were shared at a level of roughly 5.5%.

Material for sequencing was memory CD4+ T cells sorted from blood. Subset in this sample: CD45RA-negative fraction. The TCR originated in a young man in good health. The rearrangement links TRBV5-6 to TRBJ2-7; perhaps TRBD1 as D (6 bases). The DNA of the CDR3 is TGTGCCAGCACAGACTCAGGGGTGACCTACGAGCAGTACTTC. Its protein product is CASTDSGVTYEQYF.